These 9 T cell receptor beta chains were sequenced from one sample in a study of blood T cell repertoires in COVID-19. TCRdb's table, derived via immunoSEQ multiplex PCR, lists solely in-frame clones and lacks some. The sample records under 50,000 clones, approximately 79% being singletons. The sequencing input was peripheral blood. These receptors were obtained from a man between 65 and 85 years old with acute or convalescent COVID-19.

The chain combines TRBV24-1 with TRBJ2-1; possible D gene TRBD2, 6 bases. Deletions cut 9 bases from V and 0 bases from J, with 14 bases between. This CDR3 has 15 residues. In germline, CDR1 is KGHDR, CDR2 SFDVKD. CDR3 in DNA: TGTGCCACCCGTCAAGGCGGGAACTCCTACAATGAGCAGTTCTTC. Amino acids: CATRQGGNSYNEQFF.

The CDR3 DNA follows: TGTGCCAGTGGCCATAGCGGGAGAGACACCGGGGAGCTGTTTTTT. This encodes CASGHSGRDTGELFF. The chain uses TRBV19 and TRBJ2-2, with TRBD2 identical over 9 bases. V trimming: 8 bases; J trimming: 3 bases; junction bases outside the gene matches: 7. The V gene's germline CDR1 is LNHDA and CDR2 SQIVND (reference sequence). This CDR3 region has 15 residues.

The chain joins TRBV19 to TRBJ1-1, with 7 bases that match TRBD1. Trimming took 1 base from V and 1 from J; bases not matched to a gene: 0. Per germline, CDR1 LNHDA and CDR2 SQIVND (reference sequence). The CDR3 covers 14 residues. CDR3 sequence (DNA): TGTGCCAGTAGTATAGGACAGGGGAACACTGAAGCTTTCTTT. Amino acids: CASSIGQGNTEAFF.

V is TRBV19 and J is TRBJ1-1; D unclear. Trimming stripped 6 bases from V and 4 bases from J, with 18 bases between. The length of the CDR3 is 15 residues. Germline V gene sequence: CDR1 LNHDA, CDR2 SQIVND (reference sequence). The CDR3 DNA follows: TGTGCCAGTAGATTATCGGGTATCGGGGTCACTGAAGCTTTCTTT. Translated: CASRLSGIGVTEAFF.

CDR3 sequence: CASGGPRGYTF. The CDR3 DNA reads TGTGCCAGCGGGGGCCCGAGGGGCTACACCTTC. The chain joins TRBV28 to TRBJ1-2; TRBD1 might be the D (6 bases). Germline V gene lookup returns CDR1 MDHEN and CDR2 SYDVKM. This CDR3 has 11 amino acids. Trimming took off 8 bases at V and 8 bases at J, with 12 bases between the two ends.

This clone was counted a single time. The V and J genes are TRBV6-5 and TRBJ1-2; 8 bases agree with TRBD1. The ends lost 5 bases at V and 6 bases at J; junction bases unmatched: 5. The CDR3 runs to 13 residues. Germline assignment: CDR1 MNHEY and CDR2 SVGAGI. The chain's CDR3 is CASSPQGADGYTF. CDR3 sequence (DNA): TGTGCCAGCAGTCCGCAGGGGGCGGATGGCTACACCTTC.

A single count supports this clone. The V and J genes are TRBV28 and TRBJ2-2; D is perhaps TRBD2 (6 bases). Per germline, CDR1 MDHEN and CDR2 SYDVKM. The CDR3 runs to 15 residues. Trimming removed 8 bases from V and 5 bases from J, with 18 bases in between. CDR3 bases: TGTGCCAGCCGCCTGGGGGGACCCCAGACCGGGGAGCTGTTTTTT. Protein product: CASRLGGPQTGELFF.

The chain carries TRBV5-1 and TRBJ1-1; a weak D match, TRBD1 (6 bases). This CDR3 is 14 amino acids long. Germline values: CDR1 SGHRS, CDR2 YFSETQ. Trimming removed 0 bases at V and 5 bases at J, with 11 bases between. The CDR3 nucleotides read TGCGCCAGCAGCTTGGTAGGGGGTACAACTGAAGCTTTCTTT. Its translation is CASSLVGGTTEAFF.

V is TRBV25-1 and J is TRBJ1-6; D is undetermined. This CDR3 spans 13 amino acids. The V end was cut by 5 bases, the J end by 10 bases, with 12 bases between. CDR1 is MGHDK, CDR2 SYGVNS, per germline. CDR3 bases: TGTGCCAGCAGTTCAGGTCGCTACTCACCCCTCCACTTT. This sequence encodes CASSSGRYSPLHF.